One and the same sample provided the 31 T cell receptor beta chains below, sequenced in a study of blood T cell repertoires in COVID-19. Measured with immunoSEQ multiplex PCR; TCRdb has only the in-frame clones, and not every one. The data contain 85,000 to 90,000 clones, 89% of them singletons. Sequencing input: peripheral blood. The receptors derive from a woman older than 75 with active COVID-19.

The chain is built from TRBV19 and TRBJ1-1; TRBD1 aligns across 8 bases. CDR1 is LNHDA, CDR2 SQIVND, per germline (reference sequence). This CDR3 has 12 residues. V lost 5 bases and J lost 8; bases outside the gene matches: 4. Here the CDR3 DNA reads TGTGCCAGTAGTCTCTGGGACAGGGAAGCTTTCTTT. Protein sequence: CASSLWDREAFF.

The chain carries TRBV29-1 and TRBJ2-1; tentatively, D is TRBD2 (5 bases). CDR1 and CDR2 from the germline V gene are SQVTM and ANQGSEA. This CDR3 comprises 12 residues. Deletions cut 4 bases from V and 12 bases from J, with 16 bases between. Here the CDR3 DNA reads TGCAGCGTTGTGCGCGGGTCGGGTGGGCAGTTCTTC. Protein product: CSVVRGSGGQFF.

In its sample, this clone was seen once. J is TRBJ2-5 and V is TRBV2; 7 nucleotides agree with TRBD1. The CDR3 runs to 13 residues. Germline CDR1 is SNHLY and CDR2 is FYNNEI. V lost 6 bases, J lost 2 bases, and 3 bases stayed unmatched. CDR3 sequence (DNA): TGTGCCAGCAGAGGGACAGTTCAAGAGACCCAGTACTTC. This codes for CASRGTVQETQYF. The full variable domain, its missing parts supplied by reference TRBV2 and TRBJ2-5, is EPEVTQTPSHQVTQMGQEVILRCVPISNHLYFYWYRQILGQKVEFLVSFYNNEISEKSEIFDDQFSVERPDGSNFTLKIRSTKLEDSAMYFCASRGTVQETQYFGPGTRLLVL.

Only one count was recorded for this clone. This chain joins TRBV15 and TRBJ1-1; 12 bases map to TRBD1. The CDR3 loop spans 16 amino acids. Per germline, CDR1 LNHNV and CDR2 YYDKDF (reference sequence). V was clipped by 4 bases and J by 10 bases; unmatched bases: 13. The CDR3 nucleotides are TGTGCCACCAGCACCAATCCGGGACAGGGGGCTATCGGAGCTTTCTTT. This sequence encodes CATSTNPGQGAIGAFF.

The genes are TRBV18 and TRBJ2-1; D call uncertain. V lost 6 bases and J lost 6, with 15 bases in between. Per germline, CDR1 KGHSH and CDR2 LQKENI. CDR3 length: 14 residues. CDR3: CASSSGQTSNEQFF. The DNA for the CDR3 is TGTGCCAGCTCCTCCGGCCAGACAAGCAATGAGCAGTTCTTC.

V gene TRBV6-5 combines with J gene TRBJ1-3; D gene uncertain. Germline V gives CDR1 MNHEY, CDR2 SVGAGI. V was clipped by 0 bases and J by 0 bases, with 9 bases between them. The CDR3 totals 16 residues. The CDR3 here is CASSYSRRSSGNTIYF. Here the CDR3 DNA reads TGTGCCAGCAGTTACTCCCGACGGAGCTCTGGAAACACCATATATTTT.

The J gene is TRBJ2-5, the V gene TRBV5-5; D gene uncertain. CDR3 size: 15 residues. The V gene's germline CDR1 is SGHKS and CDR2 YYEKEE (reference sequence). Trimming removed 2 bases from V and 2 bases from J, with 13 bases in between. The CDR3 is CASSFSPRSQETQYF. As DNA, the CDR3 is TGTGCCAGCAGCTTTTCTCCGCGGAGTCAAGAGACCCAGTACTTC.

The chain combines TRBV10-3 with TRBJ1-2; weak D call: TRBD1 (6 bases). The germline V gene has CDR1 ENHRY and CDR2 SYGVKD. The V end lost 6 bases, the J end lost 0 bases, and 11 bases lay between the germline ends. The CDR3 has 14 amino acids. The CDR3 coding sequence is TGTGCCATCAGACGAACAGGGCCTAACTATGGCTACACCTTC. Its protein is CAIRRTGPNYGYTF.

This chain joins TRBV5-5 and TRBJ2-1; D gene unclear. Trimming pared 4 bases from V and 0 bases from J, leaving 5 bases between. The V gene's germline CDR1 is SGHKS and CDR2 YYEKEE (reference sequence). The CDR3 totals 13 residues. For the CDR3, the DNA is TGTGCCAGCAGCATCAGCTCCTACAATGAGCAGTTCTTC. It encodes CASSISSYNEQFF. Supplemented by reference TRBV5-5 and TRBJ2-1, the full variable domain reads DAGVTQSPTHLIKTRGQQVTLRCSPISGHKSVSWYQQVLGQGPQFIFQYYEKEERGRGNFPDRFSARQFPNYSSELNVNALLLGDSALYLCASSISSYNEQFFGPGTRLTVL.

This chain connects TRBV28 to TRBJ2-1, with TRBD1 identical over 11 bases. After removal of 6 bases from V and 9 bases from J, the junction contained 13 bases not matched to a gene. CDR1 is MDHEN, CDR2 SYDVKM, per germline. The CDR3 runs to 16 residues. The CDR3 here is CASSNPARTGGSEQFF. The CDR3 nucleotides read TGTGCCAGCAGCAACCCCGCCCGGACAGGGGGCAGTGAGCAGTTCTTC.

The genes are TRBV9 and TRBJ2-2; D is perhaps TRBD2 (6 bases). This CDR3 has 15 residues. The germline V and J ends were trimmed by 0 bases and 6 bases, with 12 bases remaining between them. Germline V gene sequence: CDR1 SGDLS, CDR2 YYNGEE. In DNA form, the CDR3 reads TGTGCCAGCAGCGTAGGCGGGAATCTGCCCGGGGAGCTGTTTTTT. Its protein is CASSVGGNLPGELFF.

The chain has TRBV7-2 and TRBJ1-1; the D is unclear. Trimming stripped 3 bases from V and 9 bases from J, with 8 bases between. CDR1 and CDR2 (germline): SGHTA, FQGNSA. This CDR3 is 11 amino acids long. Here the CDR3 DNA reads TGTGCCAGCAGCTTTGGAGGGAAAGCTTTCTTT. Encoded protein: CASSFGGKAFF. The full variable domain, rest sourced from reference TRBV7-2 and TRBJ1-1, is GAGVSQSPSNKVTEKGKDVELRCDPISGHTALYWYRQSLGQGLEFLIYFQGNSAPDKSGLPSDRFSAERTGGSVSTLTIQRTQQEDSAVYLCASSFGGKAFFGQGTRLTVV.

This rearrangement joins TRBV15 to TRBJ2-7, with TRBD2 matching 7 bases. J lost 0 bases, V lost 0 bases, and 8 bases had no gene match. CDR3 length: 17 residues. Germline V gene sequence: CDR1 LNHNV, CDR2 YYDKDF (reference sequence). CDR3 DNA: TGTGCCACCAGCAGAGAGTCCGGGGGGTTTCCCTCCTACGAGCAGTACTTC. It is translated as CATSRESGGFPSYEQYF.

This chain joins TRBV4-2 and TRBJ2-1, with D perhaps TRBD2 (5 bases). Germline values: CDR1 LGHNA, CDR2 YNFKEQ. Trimming removed 1 base at V and 5 bases at J, with 6 bases between. The CDR3 has 13 amino acids. Here the CDR3 reads CASSQAGNNEQFF. Here the CDR3 DNA reads TGTGCCAGCAGCCAAGCGGGGAACAATGAGCAGTTCTTC.

This sequence joins TRBV29-1 and TRBJ2-1; D gene ambiguous. Looked up from germline, CDR1 is SQVTM and CDR2 is ANQGSEA. This CDR3 is 14 amino acids long. V was cut by 6 bases and J by 0 bases, with 12 bases left in between. The DNA for the CDR3 is TGCAGCGTCCCTCCGACGGGCTCCTACAATGAGCAGTTCTTC. It is translated as CSVPPTGSYNEQFF.

The chain is built from TRBV7-3 and TRBJ2-3; TRBD2 aligns across 10 bases. Germline CDR1 reads SGHTA; CDR2 reads FQGTGA. This CDR3 spans 18 amino acids. V dropped 0 bases and J dropped 3; count of bases not matched to a gene: 9. CDR3 nucleotide sequence: TGTGCCAGCAGCTTAACGACGGCTAGCGGGAGTGGAACAGATACGCAGTATTTT. Protein product: CASSLTTASGSGTDTQYF.

This clone appeared once. The genes are TRBV7-2 and TRBJ1-1; maybe TRBD1 (6 bases). V dropped 1 base and J dropped 9 bases, with 15 bases sitting between them. CDR3 length equals 14 residues. Germline V gene lookup returns CDR1 SGHTA and CDR2 FQGNSA. Written as DNA, the CDR3 is TGTGCCAGCAGCTTAGGGGGGCAGGGTACTAAAGCTTTCTTT. Its protein is CASSLGGQGTKAFF.

V usage is TRBV3-1 (or the pseudogene TRBV3-2) and J usage is TRBJ2-1; TRBD2 agrees at 9 bases. The V segment lost 6 bases and the J segment 7 bases; nucleotides outside the gene matches: 19. Germline V gene sequence: CDR1 LGHDT, CDR2 YNNKEL (reference sequence). This CDR3 is 18 amino acids long. Here the CDR3 DNA reads TGTGCCAGCAGTGGCGGTTGGCGGGAGGGTCTTCGGGGAAATGAGCAGTTCTTC. Amino acid sequence: CASSGGWREGLRGNEQFF.

The rearrangement joins TRBV28 to TRBJ2-7; 7 nucleotides line up with TRBD2. The V and J ends lost 0 bases and 0 bases, in that order; junction bases with no gene match: 8. This CDR3 has 17 residues. Germline V CDR1 and CDR2: MDHEN, SYDVKM. CDR3 DNA sequence: TGTGCCAGCAGTTTATGGCCCGTAGGGGAGGGCTCCTACGAGCAGTACTTC. Amino acid sequence: CASSLWPVGEGSYEQYF.

V is TRBV6-5 and J is TRBJ2-1, with D perhaps matching TRBD1 (5 bases). The CDR3 runs to 15 residues. CDR1 and CDR2 from the germline V gene are MNHEY and SVGAGI. Trimming pared 2 bases from V and 2 bases from J, leaving 10 bases between. CDR3 sequence reads: CASSYGASTYNEQFF. The CDR3 DNA reads as TGTGCCAGCAGTTACGGGGCGTCCACCTACAATGAGCAGTTCTTC.

J is TRBJ2-5 and V is TRBV19; tentative D call: TRBD2 (5 bases). With 4 bases removed from V and 0 bases from J, the gap between germline ends came to 21 bases. CDR1 and CDR2 (germline): LNHDA, SQIVND (reference sequence). The CDR3 is made up of 18 amino acids. The CDR3 DNA reads as TGTGCCAGTAGTAGAGGCCGGGGTCTAGGTTCGTACCAAGAGACCCAGTACTTC. Protein sequence: CASSRGRGLGSYQETQYF.

The genes are TRBV6-6 and TRBJ2-2; perhaps TRBD2 as D (6 bases). V was trimmed by 9 bases and J by 4 bases, leaving 15 bases between them. Looked up from germline, CDR1 is MNHNY and CDR2 is SVGAGI (reference sequence). The CDR3 loop spans 14 amino acids. This chain's CDR3 is CASQGLALTGELFF. The CDR3 DNA reads TGTGCCAGTCAAGGCCTAGCGCTCACCGGGGAGCTGTTTTTT.

The gene calls are TRBV9 and TRBJ2-3; 8 bases align to TRBD2. The CDR3 spans 15 residues. CDR1 and CDR2 from the germline V gene are SGDLS and YYNGEE. J lost 5 bases, V lost 0 bases, and 5 bases had no gene match. CDR3 DNA sequence: TGTGCCAGCAGCGTAGCACTAGCGGAAGGAGATACGCAGTATTTT. This gives the protein CASSVALAEGDTQYF.

This rearrangement joins TRBV2 to TRBJ2-5; weak D call: TRBD2 (5 bases). From germline, CDR1 is SNHLY and CDR2 FYNNEI. Trimming left V 6 bases short and J 5 bases short, with 19 bases between. CDR3 size: 15 residues. The CDR3 is CASSDLGASGETQYF. DNA for the CDR3: TGTGCCAGCAGCGACCTGGGAGCGTCCGGGGAGACCCAGTACTTC.

The chain combines TRBV11-2 with TRBJ2-7, with D perhaps TRBD1 (6 bases). This CDR3 contains 13 residues. Between the trimmed V and J ends, which lost 5 bases and 2 bases, there was a span of 10 bases. Germline CDR1 is SGHAT and CDR2 is FQNNGV. The CDR3 is CASSRDTPYEQYF. In nucleotides, the CDR3 is TGTGCCAGCAGCAGGGACACCCCCTACGAGCAGTACTTC.

This clone was counted a single time. The chain employs TRBV7-3 and TRBJ2-1; 11 positions agree with TRBD2. The CDR3 runs to 17 residues. Trimming removed 5 bases from V and 0 bases from J; junction bases left unmatched: 6. Germline-derived CDR1 and CDR2 are SGHTA and FQGTGA. CDR3 amino acids: CASSIGLAGGSYNEQFF. The CDR3 region has the DNA TGTGCCAGCAGCATAGGGCTAGCGGGAGGCTCCTACAATGAGCAGTTCTTC.

This clone was seen a single time. The genes are TRBV3-1 (or the pseudogene TRBV3-2) and TRBJ2-1; TRBD2 aligns across 11 bases. Trimming took 3 bases from V and 6 from J; bases not matched to a gene: 4. This CDR3 has 15 amino acids. Germline-derived CDR1 and CDR2 are LGHDT and YNNKEL (reference sequence). The CDR3 region is CASSQVGLAVNEQFF. DNA for the CDR3: TGTGCCAGCAGCCAGGTGGGACTAGCGGTCAATGAGCAGTTCTTC.

DNA of the CDR3: TGCAGTGCTAGTCGATTCGGACTTTCCGGGGAGCTGTTTTTT. This sequence encodes CSASRFGLSGELFF. This sequence joins TRBV20-1 and TRBJ2-2; possible D gene TRBD2, 5 bases. Trimming removed 3 bases at V and 6 bases at J, with 14 bases between. This CDR3 comprises 14 residues. The germline V gene has CDR1 DFQATT and CDR2 SNEGSKA (reference sequence).

This chain uses TRBV6-5 with TRBJ2-7; 13 nucleotides match TRBD2. The CDR3 runs to 14 residues. V was pared by 5 bases and J by 4 bases, with 2 bases of the junction left unmatched. Per germline, CDR1 MNHEY and CDR2 SVGAGI. The CDR3 DNA sequence: TGTGCCAGCAGTCGGACTAGCGGGAGTTACGAGCAGTACTTC. Residues: CASSRTSGSYEQYF.

The rearrangement joins TRBV10-3 to TRBJ2-1, with D maybe TRBD2 (5 bases). The V and J ends lost 9 bases and 8 bases respectively, with 23 bases between them. Germline assignment: CDR1 ENHRY and CDR2 SYGVKD. This CDR3 is built from 15 residues. The CDR3 reads CAIQNSPSRLDEQFF. Here the CDR3 DNA reads TGTGCCATTCAAAACTCCCCTAGCAGGCTGGATGAGCAGTTCTTC.

The chain joins TRBV6-5 to TRBJ1-3; D unresolved. CDR1 and CDR2 from the germline V gene are MNHEY and SVGAGI. There are 15 residues in the CDR3. With 2 bases removed from V and 0 bases from J, the gap between germline ends came to 8 bases. The CDR3 DNA is TGTGCCAGCAGTTACGCGAGTCACTCTGGAAACACCATATATTTT. Translation: CASSYASHSGNTIYF.